This TCR beta chain derives from a study of shared clonotypes between healthy human individuals. Germline V CDR1 and CDR2: SGHTA, FQGNSA. Trimming took 6 bases from V and 7 from J; bases not matched to a gene: 12. The CDR3 is 17 amino acids. Here immunoSEQ multiplex PCR was the method, and the copy in TCRdb shows in-frame clones only, minus some. This sample has some 2,500,000 clones; 85% to 95% occur once, and the top ten carry about 0.36%. The sequence was obtained from a man between 18 and 29 years old in good health. Some clones in this sample may be carry-over from other donors' samples. The sequenced sample consisted of naive CD4+ T cells from PBMCs. Subset denoted: CD45RA+ positively selected. V and J are TRBV7-2 and TRBJ2-1, with 13 nucleotides matching TRBD2. In nucleotides, the CDR3 is TGTGCCAGCAGTCGAGGACTAGCGGGAGCATTGGGGAATGAGCAGTTCTTC. Protein sequence: CASSRGLAGALGNEQFF.